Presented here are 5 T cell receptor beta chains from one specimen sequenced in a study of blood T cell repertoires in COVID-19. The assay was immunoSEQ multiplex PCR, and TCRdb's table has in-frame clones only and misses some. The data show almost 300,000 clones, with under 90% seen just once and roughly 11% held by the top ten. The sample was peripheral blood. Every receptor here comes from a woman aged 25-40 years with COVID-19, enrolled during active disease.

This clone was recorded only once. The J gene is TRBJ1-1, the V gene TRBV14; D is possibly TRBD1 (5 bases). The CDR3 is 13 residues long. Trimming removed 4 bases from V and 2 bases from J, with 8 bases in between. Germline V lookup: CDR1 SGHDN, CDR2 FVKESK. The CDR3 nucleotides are TGTGCCAGCAGCCGGACACCTAACACTGAAGCTTTCTTT. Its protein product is CASSRTPNTEAFF.

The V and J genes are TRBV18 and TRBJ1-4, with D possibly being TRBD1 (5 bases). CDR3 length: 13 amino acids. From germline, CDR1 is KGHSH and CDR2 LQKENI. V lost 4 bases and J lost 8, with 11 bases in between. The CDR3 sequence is CASSRQGWEKLFF. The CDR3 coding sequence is TGTGCCAGCTCACGCCAGGGTTGGGAAAAACTGTTTTTT. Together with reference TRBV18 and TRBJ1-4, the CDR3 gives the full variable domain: NAGVMQNPRHLVRRRGQEARLRCSPMKGHSHVYWYRQLPEEGLKFMVYLQKENIIDESGMPKERFSAEFPKEGPSILRIQQVVRGDSAAYFCASSRQGWEKLFFGSGTQLSVL.

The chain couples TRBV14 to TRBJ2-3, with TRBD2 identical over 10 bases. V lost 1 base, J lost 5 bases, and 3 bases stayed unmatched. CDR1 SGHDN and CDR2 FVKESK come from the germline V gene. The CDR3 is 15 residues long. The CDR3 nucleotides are TGTGCCAGCAGCCAAGGAGCGGGGGGGCGAGATACGCAGTATTTT. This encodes CASSQGAGGRDTQYF. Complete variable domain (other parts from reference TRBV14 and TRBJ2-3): EAGVTQFPSHSVIEKGQTVTLRCDPISGHDNLYWYRRVMGKEIKFLLHFVKESKQDESGMPNNRFLAERTGGTYSTLKVQPAELEDSGVYFCASSQGAGGRDTQYFGPGTRLTVL.

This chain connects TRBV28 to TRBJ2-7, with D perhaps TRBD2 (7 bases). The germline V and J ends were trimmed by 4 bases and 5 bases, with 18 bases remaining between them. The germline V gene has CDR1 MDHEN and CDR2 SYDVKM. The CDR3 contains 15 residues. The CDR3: CASSYQDGGLDEQYF. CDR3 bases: TGTGCCAGCAGTTACCAGGACGGGGGGCTCGACGAGCAGTACTTC.

CDR3 in amino acids: CASSQEASVGRGLKETQYF. Here the CDR3 DNA reads TGTGCCAGCAGCCAAGAGGCCTCGGTAGGCAGGGGGCTTAAAGAGACCCAGTACTTC. V gene TRBV3-1 (or the pseudogene TRBV3-2) combines with J gene TRBJ2-5, with 8 positions matching TRBD1. This CDR3 spans 19 amino acids. The germline CDR1 and CDR2 sequences are LGHDT and YNNKEL (reference sequence). After removal of 0 bases from V and 3 bases from J, the junction contained 15 bases not matched to a gene.